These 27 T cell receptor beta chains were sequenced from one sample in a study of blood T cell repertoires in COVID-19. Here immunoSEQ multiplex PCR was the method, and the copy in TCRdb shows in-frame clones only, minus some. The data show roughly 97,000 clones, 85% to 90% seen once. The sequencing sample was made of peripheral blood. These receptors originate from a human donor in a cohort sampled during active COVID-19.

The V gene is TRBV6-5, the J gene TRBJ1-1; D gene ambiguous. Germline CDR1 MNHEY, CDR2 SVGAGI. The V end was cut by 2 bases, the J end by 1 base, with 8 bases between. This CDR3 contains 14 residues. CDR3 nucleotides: TGTGCCAGCAGTTACCGGTCATCGAACACTGAAGCTTTCTTT. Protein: CASSYRSSNTEAFF.

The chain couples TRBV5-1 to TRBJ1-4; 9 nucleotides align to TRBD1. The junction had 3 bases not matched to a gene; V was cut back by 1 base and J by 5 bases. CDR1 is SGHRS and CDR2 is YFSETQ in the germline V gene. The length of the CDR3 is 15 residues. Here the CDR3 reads CASSLTGTGNEKLFF. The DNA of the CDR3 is TGCGCCAGCAGCTTGACCGGGACAGGGAATGAAAAACTGTTTTTT.

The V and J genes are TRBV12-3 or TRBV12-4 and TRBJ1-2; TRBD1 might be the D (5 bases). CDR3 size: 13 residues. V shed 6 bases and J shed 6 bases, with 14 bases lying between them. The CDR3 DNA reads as TGTGCCAGCAGCTCCTGGGGCAGGGATGGCTACACCTTC. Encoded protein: CASSSWGRDGYTF.

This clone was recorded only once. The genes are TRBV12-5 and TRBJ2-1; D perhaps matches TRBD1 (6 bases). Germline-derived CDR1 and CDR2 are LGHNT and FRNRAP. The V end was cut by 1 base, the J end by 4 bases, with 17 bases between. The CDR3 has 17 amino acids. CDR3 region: CASGLGQVTGRYNEQFF. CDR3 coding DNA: TGTGCTAGTGGTTTGGGACAGGTAACAGGGCGGTACAATGAGCAGTTCTTC.

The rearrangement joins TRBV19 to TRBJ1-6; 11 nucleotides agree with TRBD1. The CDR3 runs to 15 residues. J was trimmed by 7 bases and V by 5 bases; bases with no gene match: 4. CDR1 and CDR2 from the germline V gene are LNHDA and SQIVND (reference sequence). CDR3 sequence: CASSPDRGLNSPLHF. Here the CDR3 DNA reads TGTGCCAGTAGTCCGGACAGGGGGCTAAATTCACCCCTCCACTTT. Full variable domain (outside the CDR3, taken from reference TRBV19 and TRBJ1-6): DGGITQSPKYLFRKEGQNVTLSCEQNLNHDAMYWYRQDPGQGLRLIYYSQIVNDFQKGDIAEGYSVSREKKESFPLTVTSAQKNPTAFYLCASSPDRGLNSPLHFGNGTRLTVT.

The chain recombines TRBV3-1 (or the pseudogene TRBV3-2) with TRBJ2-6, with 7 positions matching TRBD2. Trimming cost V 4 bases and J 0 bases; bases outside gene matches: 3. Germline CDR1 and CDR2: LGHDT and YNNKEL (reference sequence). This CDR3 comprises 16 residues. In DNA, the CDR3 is TGTGCCAGCAGCCCCCCGGGGGGCTCTGGGGCCAACGTCCTGACTTTC. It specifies CASSPPGGSGANVLTF.

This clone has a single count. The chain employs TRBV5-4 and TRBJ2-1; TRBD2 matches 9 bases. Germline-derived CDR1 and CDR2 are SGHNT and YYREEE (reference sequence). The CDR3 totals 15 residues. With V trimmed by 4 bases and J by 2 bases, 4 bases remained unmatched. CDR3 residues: CASSHSGRTYNEQFF. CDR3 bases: TGTGCCAGCAGCCATAGCGGGAGAACCTACAATGAGCAGTTCTTC.

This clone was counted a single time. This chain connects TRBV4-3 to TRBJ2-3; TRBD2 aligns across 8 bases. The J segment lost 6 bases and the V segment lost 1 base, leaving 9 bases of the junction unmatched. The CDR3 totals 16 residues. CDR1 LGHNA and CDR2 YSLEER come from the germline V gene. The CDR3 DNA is TGCGCCAGCAGCCAAGCGGCCCGGGGGGGCCCTGATACGCAGTATTTT. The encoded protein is CASSQAARGGPDTQYF.

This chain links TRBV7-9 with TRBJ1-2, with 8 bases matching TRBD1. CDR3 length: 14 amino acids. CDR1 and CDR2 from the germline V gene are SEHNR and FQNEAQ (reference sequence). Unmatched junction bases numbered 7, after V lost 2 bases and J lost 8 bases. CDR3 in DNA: TGTGCCAGCAGCTTACGACAGGGGCTGAAGGGCTACACCTTC. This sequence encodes CASSLRQGLKGYTF.

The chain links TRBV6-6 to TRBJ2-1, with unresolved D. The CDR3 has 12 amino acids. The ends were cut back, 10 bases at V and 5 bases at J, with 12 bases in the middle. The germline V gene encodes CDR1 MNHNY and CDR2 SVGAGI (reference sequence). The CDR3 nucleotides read TGTGCCACCAACGCCAACAACAATGAGCAGTTCTTC. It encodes CATNANNNEQFF.

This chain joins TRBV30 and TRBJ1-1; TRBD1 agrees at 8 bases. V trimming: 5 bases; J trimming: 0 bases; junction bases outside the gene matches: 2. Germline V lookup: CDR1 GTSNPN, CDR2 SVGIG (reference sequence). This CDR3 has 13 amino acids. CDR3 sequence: CAWGRGLNTEAFF. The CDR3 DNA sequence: TGTGCCTGGGGCAGGGGGCTGAACACTGAAGCTTTCTTT.

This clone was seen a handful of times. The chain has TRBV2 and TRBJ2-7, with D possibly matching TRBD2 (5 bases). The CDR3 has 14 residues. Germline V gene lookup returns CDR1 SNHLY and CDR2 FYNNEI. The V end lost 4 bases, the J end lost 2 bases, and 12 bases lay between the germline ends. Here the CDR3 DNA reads TGTGCCAGCAGTGGGACGAGGGCGGCCTACGAGCAGTACTTC. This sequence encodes CASSGTRAAYEQYF.

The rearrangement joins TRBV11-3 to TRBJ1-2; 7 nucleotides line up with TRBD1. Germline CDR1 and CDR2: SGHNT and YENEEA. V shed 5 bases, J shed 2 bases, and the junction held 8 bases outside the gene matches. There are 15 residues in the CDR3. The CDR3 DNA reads TGTGCCAGCAGCGGACCGGGACAGTTAAACTATGGCTACACCTTC. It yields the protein CASSGPGQLNYGYTF. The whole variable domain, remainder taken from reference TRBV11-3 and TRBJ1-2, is EAGVVQSPRYKIIEKKQPVAFWCNPISGHNTLYWYLQNLGQGPELLIRYENEEAVDDSQLPKDRFSAERLKGVDSTLKIQPAELGDSAVYLCASSGPGQLNYGYTFGSGTRLTVV.

This chain's CDR3 is CASSFNRQTNEKLFF. CDR3 nucleotide sequence: TGCGCCAGCAGCTTTAACAGGCAAACTAATGAAAAACTGTTTTTT. V and J are TRBV5-1 and TRBJ1-4; a possible D gene is TRBD1 (5 bases). Germline CDR1 SGHRS, CDR2 YFSETQ. This CDR3 comprises 15 residues. Trimming shortened V by 2 bases and J by 1 base, and 9 bases separated the two germline ends.

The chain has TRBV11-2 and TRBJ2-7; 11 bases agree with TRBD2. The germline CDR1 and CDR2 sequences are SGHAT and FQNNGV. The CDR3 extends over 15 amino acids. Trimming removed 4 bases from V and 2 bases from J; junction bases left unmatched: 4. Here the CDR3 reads CASSSQLAGAYEQYF. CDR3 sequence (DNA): TGTGCCAGCAGCTCACAACTAGCGGGGGCCTACGAGCAGTACTTC.

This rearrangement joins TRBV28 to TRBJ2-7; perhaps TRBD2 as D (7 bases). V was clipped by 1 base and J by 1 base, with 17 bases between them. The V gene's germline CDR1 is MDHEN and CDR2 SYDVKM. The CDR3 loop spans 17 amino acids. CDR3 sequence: CASSLFRGGWKSYEQYF. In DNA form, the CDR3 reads TGTGCCAGCAGTTTATTTCGCGGGGGCTGGAAGTCCTACGAGCAGTACTTC.

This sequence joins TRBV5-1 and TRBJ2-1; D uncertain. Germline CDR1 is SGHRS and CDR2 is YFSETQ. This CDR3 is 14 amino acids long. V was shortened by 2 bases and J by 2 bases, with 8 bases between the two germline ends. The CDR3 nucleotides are TGCGCCAGCAGCTTTAACGGAGCCTACAATGAGCAGTTCTTC. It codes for CASSFNGAYNEQFF.

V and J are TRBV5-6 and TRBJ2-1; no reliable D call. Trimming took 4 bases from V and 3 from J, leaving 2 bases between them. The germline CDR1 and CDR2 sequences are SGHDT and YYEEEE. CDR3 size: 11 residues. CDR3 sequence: CASSLYNEQFF. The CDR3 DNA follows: TGTGCCAGCAGCCTCTACAATGAGCAGTTCTTC.

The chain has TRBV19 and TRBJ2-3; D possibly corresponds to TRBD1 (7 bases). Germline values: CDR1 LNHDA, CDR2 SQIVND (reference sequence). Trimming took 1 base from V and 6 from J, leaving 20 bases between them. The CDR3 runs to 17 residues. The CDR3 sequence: CASSIGQDRWEEDTQYF. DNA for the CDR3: TGTGCCAGTAGTATAGGGCAGGACAGGTGGGAGGAGGATACGCAGTATTTT.

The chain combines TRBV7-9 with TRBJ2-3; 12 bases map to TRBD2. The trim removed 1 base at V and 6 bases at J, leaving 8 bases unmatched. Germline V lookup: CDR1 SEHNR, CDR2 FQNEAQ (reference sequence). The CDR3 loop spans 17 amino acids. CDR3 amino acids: CASSLGRTSGMSDTQYF. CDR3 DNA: TGTGCCAGCAGCTTAGGGCGGACTAGCGGGATGTCTGATACGCAGTATTTT.

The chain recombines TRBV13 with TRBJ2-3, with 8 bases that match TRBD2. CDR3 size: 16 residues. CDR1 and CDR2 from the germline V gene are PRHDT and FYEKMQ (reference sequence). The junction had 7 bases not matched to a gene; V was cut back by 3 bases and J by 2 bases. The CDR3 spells CASSFTLREDTDTQYF. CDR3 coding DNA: TGTGCCAGCAGCTTCACTTTGCGGGAGGACACAGATACGCAGTATTTT.

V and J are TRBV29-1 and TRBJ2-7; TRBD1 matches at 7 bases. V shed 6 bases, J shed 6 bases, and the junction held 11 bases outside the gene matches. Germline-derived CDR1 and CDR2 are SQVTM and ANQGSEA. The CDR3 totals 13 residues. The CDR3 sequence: CSVMDRSKGEQYF. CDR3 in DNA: TGCAGCGTAATGGACAGGTCCAAGGGCGAGCAGTACTTC.

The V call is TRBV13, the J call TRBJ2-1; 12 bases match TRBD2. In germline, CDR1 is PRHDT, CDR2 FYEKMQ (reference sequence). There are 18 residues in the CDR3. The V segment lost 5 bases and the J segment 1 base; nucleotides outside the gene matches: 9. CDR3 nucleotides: TGTGCCAGCAGCCCACCATGGACTAGCGGGGTTTCCTACAATGAGCAGTTCTTC. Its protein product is CASSPPWTSGVSYNEQFF. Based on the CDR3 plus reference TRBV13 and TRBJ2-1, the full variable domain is AAGVIQSPRHLIKEKRETATLKCYPIPRHDTVYWYQQGPGQDPQFLISFYEKMQSDKGSIPDRFSAQQFSDYHSELNMSSLELGDSALYFCASSPPWTSGVSYNEQFFGPGTRLTVL.

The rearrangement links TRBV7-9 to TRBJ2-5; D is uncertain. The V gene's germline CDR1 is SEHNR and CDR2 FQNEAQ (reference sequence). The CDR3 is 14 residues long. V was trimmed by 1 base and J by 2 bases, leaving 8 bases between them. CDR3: CASSLDQAQETQYF. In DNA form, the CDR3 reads TGTGCCAGCAGCTTAGACCAAGCTCAAGAGACCCAGTACTTC.

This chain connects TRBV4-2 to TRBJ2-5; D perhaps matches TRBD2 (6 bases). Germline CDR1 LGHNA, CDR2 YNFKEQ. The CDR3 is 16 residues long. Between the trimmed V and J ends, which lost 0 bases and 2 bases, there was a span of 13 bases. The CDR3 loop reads CASSQELTSRQETQYF. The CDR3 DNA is TGTGCCAGCAGCCAAGAGCTAACTAGCAGACAAGAGACCCAGTACTTC.

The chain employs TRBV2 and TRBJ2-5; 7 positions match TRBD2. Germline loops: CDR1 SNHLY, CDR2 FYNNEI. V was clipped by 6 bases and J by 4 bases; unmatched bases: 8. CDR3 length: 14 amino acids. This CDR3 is CASSRDGGTETQYF. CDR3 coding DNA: TGTGCCAGCAGCCGGGACGGGGGGACAGAGACCCAGTACTTC.

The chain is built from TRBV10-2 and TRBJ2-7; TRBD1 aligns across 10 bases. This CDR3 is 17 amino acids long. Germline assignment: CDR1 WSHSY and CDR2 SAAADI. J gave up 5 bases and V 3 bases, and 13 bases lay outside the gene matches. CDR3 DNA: TGCGCCAGCAGTGATCTGCAACCGGGACAGGGGTTCCACGAGCAGTACTTC. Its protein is CASSDLQPGQGFHEQYF.